The clone carrying this T cell receptor (beta chain) was seen many times. The sample's time point: newly diagnosed GD, antithyroid drugs for less than 3 months. The TCR library was made from RNA extracted from PBMCs. This sample stems from a study of regulatory T cells in long-lasting Graves disease. According to the study, TCR beta libraries were built with iRepertoire HTBI primers and CDR3-region Arm-PCR. TCRdb used MiXCR to reprocess the multiplex PCR reads, holding one entry per CDR3 protein. This table holds around 420,000 distinct CDR3 sequences, 15% found once. The germline V gene encodes CDR1 SGHDT and CDR2 YYEEEE. V lost 4 bases to trimming and J lost 0 bases, with 11 bases between them. The CDR3 runs to 14 residues. These same data were also listed under a study on T cells in Graves' hyperthyroidism and ophthalmopathy.

The sample was peripheral blood mononuclear cells (PBMCs), taken at new diagnosis, from a patient treated with antithyroid drugs. The chain is built from TRBV5-6 and TRBJ2-7; no clear D. The origin of this receptor is a woman in her thirties or forties with Graves disease. The CDR3 loop reads CASSIAGPSYEQYF. In DNA form, the CDR3 reads TGTGCCAGCAGCATAGCCGGGCCCTCCTACGAGCAGTACTTC.